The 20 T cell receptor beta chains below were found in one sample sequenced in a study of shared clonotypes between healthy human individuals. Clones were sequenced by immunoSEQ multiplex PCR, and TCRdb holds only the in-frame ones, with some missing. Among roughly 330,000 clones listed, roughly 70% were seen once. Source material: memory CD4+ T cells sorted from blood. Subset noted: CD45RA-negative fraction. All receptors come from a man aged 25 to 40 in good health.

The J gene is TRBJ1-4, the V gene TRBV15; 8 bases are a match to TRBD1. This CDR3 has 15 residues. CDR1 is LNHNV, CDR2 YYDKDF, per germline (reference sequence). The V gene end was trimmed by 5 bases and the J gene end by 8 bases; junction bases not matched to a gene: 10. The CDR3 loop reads CATSGGRQGREKLFF. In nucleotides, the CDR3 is TGTGCCACCAGCGGAGGGAGACAGGGGAGAGAAAAACTGTTTTTT.

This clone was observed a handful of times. The chain's CDR3 is CATRSSYEQYF. The CDR3 coding sequence is TGTGCCACCAGGAGCTCCTACGAGCAGTACTTC. This chain joins TRBV6-5 and TRBJ2-7, with unresolved D. This CDR3 contains 11 residues. Germline V CDR1 and CDR2: MNHEY, SVGAGI. The V and J ends lost 10 bases and 0 bases respectively, with 7 bases between them.

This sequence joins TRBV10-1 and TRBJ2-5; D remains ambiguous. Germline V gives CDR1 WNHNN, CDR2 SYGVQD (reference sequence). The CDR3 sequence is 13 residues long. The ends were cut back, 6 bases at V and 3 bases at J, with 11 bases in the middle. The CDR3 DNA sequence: TGCGCCAGCAGCCCCCGGCCCGAAGAGACCCAGTACTTC. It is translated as CASSPRPEETQYF.

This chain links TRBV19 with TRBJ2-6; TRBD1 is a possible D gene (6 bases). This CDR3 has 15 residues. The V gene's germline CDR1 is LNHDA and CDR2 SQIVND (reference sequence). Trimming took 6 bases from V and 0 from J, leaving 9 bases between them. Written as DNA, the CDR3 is TGTGCCAGTAGAGGACAGCACTCTGGGGCCAACGTCCTGACTTTC. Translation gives CASRGQHSGANVLTF.

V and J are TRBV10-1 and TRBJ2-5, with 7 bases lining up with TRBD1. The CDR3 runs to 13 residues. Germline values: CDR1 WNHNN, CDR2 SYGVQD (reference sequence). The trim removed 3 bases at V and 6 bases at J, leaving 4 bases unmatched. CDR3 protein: CASSDTQGKTQYF. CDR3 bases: TGCGCCAGCAGTGACACACAGGGGAAGACCCAGTACTTC.

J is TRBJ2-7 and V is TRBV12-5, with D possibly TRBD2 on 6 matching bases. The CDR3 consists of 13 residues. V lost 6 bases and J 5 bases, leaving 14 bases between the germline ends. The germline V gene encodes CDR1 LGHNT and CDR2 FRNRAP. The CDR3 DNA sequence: TGTGCTAGTGGCCCCGGCGGGATCCACGAGCAGTACTTC. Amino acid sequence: CASGPGGIHEQYF.

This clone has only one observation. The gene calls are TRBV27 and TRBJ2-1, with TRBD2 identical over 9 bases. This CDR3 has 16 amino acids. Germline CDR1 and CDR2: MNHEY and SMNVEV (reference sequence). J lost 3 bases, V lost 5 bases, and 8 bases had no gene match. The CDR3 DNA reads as TGTGCCAGCAGTCCCCTAGGTAGCGGGAGCTACAATGAGCAGTTCTTC. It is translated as CASSPLGSGSYNEQFF.

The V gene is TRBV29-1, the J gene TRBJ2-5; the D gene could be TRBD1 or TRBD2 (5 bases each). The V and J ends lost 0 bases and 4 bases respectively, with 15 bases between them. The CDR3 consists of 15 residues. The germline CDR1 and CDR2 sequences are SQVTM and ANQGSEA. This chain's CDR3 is CSVEDQRGRAETQYF. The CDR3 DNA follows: TGCAGCGTTGAAGATCAACGGGGACGGGCAGAGACCCAGTACTTC. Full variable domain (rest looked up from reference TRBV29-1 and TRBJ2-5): SAVISQKPSRDICQRGTSLTIQCQVDSQVTMMFWYRQQPGQSLTLIATANQGSEATYESGFVIDKFPISRPNLTFSTLTVSNMSPEDSSIYLCSVEDQRGRAETQYFGPGTRLLVL.

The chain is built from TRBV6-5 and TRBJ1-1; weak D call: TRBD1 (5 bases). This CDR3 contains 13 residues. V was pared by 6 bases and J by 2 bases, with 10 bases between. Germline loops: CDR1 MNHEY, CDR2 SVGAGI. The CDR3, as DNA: TGTGCCAGCAGGAACCAGGGAAACACTGAAGCTTTCTTT. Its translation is CASRNQGNTEAFF.

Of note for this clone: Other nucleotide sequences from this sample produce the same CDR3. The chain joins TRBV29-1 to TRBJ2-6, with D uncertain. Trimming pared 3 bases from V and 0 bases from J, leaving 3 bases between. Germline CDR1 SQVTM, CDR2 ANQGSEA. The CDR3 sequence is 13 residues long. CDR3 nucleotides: TGCAGCGTTGAGGGCTCTGGGGCCAACGTCCTGACTTTC. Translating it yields CSVEGSGANVLTF.

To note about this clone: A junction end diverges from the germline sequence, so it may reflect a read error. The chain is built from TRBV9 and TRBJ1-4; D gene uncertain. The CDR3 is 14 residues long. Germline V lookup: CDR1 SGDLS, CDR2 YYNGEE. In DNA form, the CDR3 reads TGTGCCAGCAGCGTAAGACCGAATAATGAAGAACTGTTTTTT. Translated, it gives CASSVRPNNEELFF.

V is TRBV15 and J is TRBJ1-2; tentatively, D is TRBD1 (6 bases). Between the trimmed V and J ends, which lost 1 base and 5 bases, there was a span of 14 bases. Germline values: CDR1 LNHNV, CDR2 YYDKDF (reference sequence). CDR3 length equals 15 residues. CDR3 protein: CATSRVTDRPYGYTF. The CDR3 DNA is TGTGCCACCAGCAGAGTCACGGACAGACCTTATGGCTACACCTTC.

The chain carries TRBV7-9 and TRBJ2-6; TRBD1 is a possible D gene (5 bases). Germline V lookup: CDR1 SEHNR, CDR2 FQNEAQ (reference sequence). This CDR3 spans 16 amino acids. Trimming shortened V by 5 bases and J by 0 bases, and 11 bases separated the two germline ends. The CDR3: CASSRTGASGANVLTF. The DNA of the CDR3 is TGTGCCAGCAGCAGAACAGGCGCCTCTGGGGCCAACGTCCTGACTTTC.

The CDR3 sequence: CASSPLGSARDEQFF. CDR3 nucleotide sequence: TGTGCCAGCTCACCACTGGGCTCAGCTCGCGATGAGCAGTTCTTC. The gene calls are TRBV18 and TRBJ2-1; D uncertain. The CDR3 covers 15 residues. Germline CDR1 KGHSH, CDR2 LQKENI. V gave up 1 base and J gave up 8 bases, with 15 bases separating them.

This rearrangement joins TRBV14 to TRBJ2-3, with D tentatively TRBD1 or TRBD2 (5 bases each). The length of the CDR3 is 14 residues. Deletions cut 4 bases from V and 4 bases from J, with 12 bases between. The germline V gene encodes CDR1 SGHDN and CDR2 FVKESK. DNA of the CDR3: TGTGCCAGCAGCCTCTTAGGGGACGCAGATACGCAGTATTTT. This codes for CASSLLGDADTQYF. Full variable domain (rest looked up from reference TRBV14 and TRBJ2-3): EAGVTQFPSHSVIEKGQTVTLRCDPISGHDNLYWYRRVMGKEIKFLLHFVKESKQDESGMPNNRFLAERTGGTYSTLKVQPAELEDSGVYFCASSLLGDADTQYFGPGTRLTVL.

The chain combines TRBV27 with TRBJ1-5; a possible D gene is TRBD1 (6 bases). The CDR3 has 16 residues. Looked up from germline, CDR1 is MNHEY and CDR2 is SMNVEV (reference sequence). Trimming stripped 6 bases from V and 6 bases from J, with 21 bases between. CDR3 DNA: TGTGCCAGCAGGACCACCTCACAGGGTTGGTTTCAGCCCCAGCATTTT. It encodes CASRTTSQGWFQPQHF.

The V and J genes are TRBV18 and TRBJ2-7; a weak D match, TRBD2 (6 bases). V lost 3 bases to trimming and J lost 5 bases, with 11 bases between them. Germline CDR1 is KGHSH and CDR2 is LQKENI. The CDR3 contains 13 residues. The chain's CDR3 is CASSPIPGDEQYF. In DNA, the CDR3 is TGTGCCAGCTCACCGATTCCGGGGGACGAGCAGTACTTC.

This CDR3 is CASSTGDLAKNIQYF. The CDR3 nucleotides are TGTGCCAGTAGTACCGGTGATCTAGCCAAAAACATTCAGTACTTC. V gene TRBV19 combines with J gene TRBJ2-4; no definite D call. The CDR3 has 15 amino acids. Trimming took off 4 bases at V and 0 bases at J, with 10 bases between the two ends. Germline CDR1 is LNHDA and CDR2 is SQIVND (reference sequence).

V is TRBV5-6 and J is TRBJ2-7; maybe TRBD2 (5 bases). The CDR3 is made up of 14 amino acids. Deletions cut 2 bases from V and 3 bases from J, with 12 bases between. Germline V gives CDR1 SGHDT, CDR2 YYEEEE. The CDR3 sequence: CASSFRGPLYEQYF. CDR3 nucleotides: TGTGCCAGCAGCTTCCGAGGGCCCCTCTACGAGCAGTACTTC.

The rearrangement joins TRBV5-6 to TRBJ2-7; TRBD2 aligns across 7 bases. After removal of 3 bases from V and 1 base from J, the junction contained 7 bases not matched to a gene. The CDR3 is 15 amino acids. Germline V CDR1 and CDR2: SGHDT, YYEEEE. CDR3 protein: CASSSWGGRSYEQYF. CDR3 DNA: TGTGCCAGCAGCTCGTGGGGCGGGAGATCCTACGAGCAGTACTTC. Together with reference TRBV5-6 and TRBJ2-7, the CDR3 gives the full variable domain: DAGVTQSPTHLIKTRGQQVTLRCSPKSGHDTVSWYQQALGQGPQFIFQYYEEEERQRGNFPDRFSGHQFPNYSSELNVNALLLGDSALYLCASSSWGGRSYEQYFGPGTRLTVT.